This TCR beta chain was sequenced for a study of low-dose radiotherapy and immunotherapy resistance in tumors. Time point meaning: before trial treatment. With TRAV- and TRBV-specific primers, first-strand cDNA was made, covering the alpha and beta chains. Both a constant-region primer and a V-primer adapter served to amplify TCRs across approximately 19 PCR cycles. One entry per CDR3 protein results from TCRdb running MiXCR on the reads. The table shows approximately 70,000 distinct CDR3 sequences, with 30% to 40% occurring only once. This CDR3 has 14 amino acids. V was trimmed by 4 bases and J by 1 base, leaving 11 bases between them. Germline V gene sequence: CDR1 MDHEN, CDR2 SYDVKM.

Sequences were derived from PBMCs, sampled before treatment. This rearrangement joins TRBV28 to TRBJ2-7, with D tentatively TRBD2 (6 bases). The sequence was obtained from a female donor with ovarian cancer. The CDR3 DNA reads TGTGCCAGCAGTTCGGGAGCGATATCCTACGAGCAGTACTTC. Translating it yields CASSSGAISYEQYF.